The 12 T cell receptor beta chains listed next were all sequenced from one sample in a study of sequential checkpoint blockade in melanoma. Stated treatment: randomized to nivolumab then ipilimumab (arm A) or the reverse (arm B). Data came from immunoSEQ multiplex PCR; TCRdb stores just in-frame clones and leaves some out. The sample yields around 13,000 clones, about 75% seen once. The specimen comprised CD8+ T cells sorted from blood (inferred from file names), sampled from a patient given nivolumab and ipilimumab in sequence. Receptors were obtained from a human donor with melanoma.

To note about this clone: A much larger clone is a single base away; this may be a read error. This sample also contains other DNA sequences that code for the same CDR3. The chain joins TRBV5-8 to TRBJ1-2; 8 bases align to TRBD1. Germline CDR1 SGHTS, CDR2 YDEGEE. The CDR3 is 13 residues long. The CDR3 sequence is CASSLAGGWGYTF. CDR3 bases: TGCGCCAGCAGCTTGGCAGGGGGCTGGGGCTACACCTTC.

This chain links TRBV25-1 with TRBJ1-1; 10 bases are shared with TRBD1. Germline trimming cut 5 bases from V and 1 base from J; bases unmatched to any gene: 1. CDR3 length: 14 residues. Germline V lookup: CDR1 MGHDK, CDR2 SYGVNS. CDR3 loop: CASSRQGANTEAFF. CDR3 coding DNA: TGTGCCAGCAGTAGACAGGGGGCGAACACTGAAGCTTTCTTT.

The chain is built from TRBV2 and TRBJ2-3; 10 nucleotides line up with TRBD1. There are 16 residues in the CDR3. The J segment lost 0 bases and the V segment lost 6 bases, leaving 6 bases of the junction unmatched. Germline-derived CDR1 and CDR2 are SNHLY and FYNNEI. In DNA, the CDR3 is TGTGCCAGCAGGGACTGGACAGGGGGTAGCACAGATACGCAGTATTTT. Translation gives CASRDWTGGSTDTQYF.

The CDR3 coding sequence is TGTGCCAGCAGCCCTTCGACTCTAGAGGGGACCCAGTACTTC. It encodes CASSPSTLEGTQYF. This chain joins TRBV7-9 and TRBJ2-5; D may be TRBD2 (5 bases). V lost 5 bases, J lost 7 bases, and 17 bases lay in between. The CDR3 length is 14 residues. Germline values: CDR1 SEHNR, CDR2 FQNEAQ (reference sequence).

The chain recombines TRBV27 with TRBJ2-7, with TRBD1 identical over 11 bases. V gave up 5 bases and J gave up 4 bases; unmatched junction bases: 10. Germline V gene lookup returns CDR1 MNHEY and CDR2 SMNVEV (reference sequence). The CDR3 spans 16 residues. The CDR3 region has the DNA TGTGCCAGCAGTAACAGTCCGGGACAGGGGGAGTACGAGCAGTACTTC. Translating it yields CASSNSPGQGEYEQYF.

The chain links TRBV28 to TRBJ2-1; 7 bases are a match to TRBD1. After removal of 6 bases from V and 7 bases from J, the junction contained 9 bases not matched to a gene. The CDR3 runs to 14 residues. Per the germline V gene, CDR1 is MDHEN and CDR2 is SYDVKM. This chain's CDR3 is CASRPWTGRNEQFF. The DNA for the CDR3 is TGTGCCAGCAGGCCGTGGACAGGTAGGAATGAGCAGTTCTTC.

The chain carries TRBV28 and TRBJ2-7, with TRBD1 identical over 10 bases. The CDR3 covers 15 residues. With V trimmed by 6 bases and J by 4 bases, 9 bases remained unmatched. Germline CDR1 is MDHEN and CDR2 is SYDVKM. The CDR3 loop reads CASRYRDRGEYEQYF. Written as DNA, the CDR3 is TGTGCCAGCAGGTATAGGGACAGGGGTGAATACGAGCAGTACTTC.

This chain uses TRBV9 with TRBJ2-7; 8 bases fit TRBD1. V shed 4 bases and J 5 bases; nucleotides not matched to a gene: 8. The CDR3 is made up of 14 amino acids. Germline V gives CDR1 SGDLS, CDR2 YYNGEE. The CDR3 is CASSPRQGMNEQYF. As DNA, the CDR3 is TGTGCCAGCAGCCCACGACAGGGGATGAACGAGCAGTACTTC.

V is TRBV12-5 and J is TRBJ2-1, with unresolved D. The ends were cut back, 7 bases at V and 10 bases at J, with 17 bases in the middle. Germline V CDR1 and CDR2: LGHNT, FRNRAP. The CDR3 extends over 13 amino acids. The CDR3 nucleotides are TGTGCTAGTGACACCCACCTCGGCGGAGAGCAGTTCTTC. It translates to CASDTHLGGEQFF.

The chain joins TRBV7-6 to TRBJ2-3; D unclear. The CDR3 extends over 12 amino acids. The germline gives CDR1 SGHVS, CDR2 FNYEAQ. V was cut by 1 base and J by 4 bases, with 3 bases left in between. The CDR3 protein is CASSLVSDTQYF. For the CDR3, the DNA is TGTGCCAGCAGCTTAGTATCAGATACGCAGTATTTT.

The CDR3 protein is CASSPGEALYEQYF. CDR3 DNA sequence: TGCGCCAGCAGCCCGGGGGAGGCCTTGTACGAGCAGTACTTC. This chain uses TRBV4-1 with TRBJ2-7, with D possibly being TRBD2 (6 bases). The V gene's germline CDR1 is MGHRA and CDR2 YSYEKL. CDR3 length equals 14 residues. V was cut by 4 bases and J by 4 bases, with 14 bases left in between.

This clone was counted only a few times. This rearrangement joins TRBV15 to TRBJ2-1; weak D call: TRBD2 (6 bases). With 4 bases removed from V and 8 bases from J, the gap between germline ends came to 12 bases. The germline V gene encodes CDR1 LNHNV and CDR2 YYDKDF (reference sequence). The CDR3 extends over 13 amino acids. CDR3 DNA: TGTGCCACCAGCATTAGGAGGGGAGATGAGCAGTTCTTC. Translated, it gives CATSIRRGDEQFF.